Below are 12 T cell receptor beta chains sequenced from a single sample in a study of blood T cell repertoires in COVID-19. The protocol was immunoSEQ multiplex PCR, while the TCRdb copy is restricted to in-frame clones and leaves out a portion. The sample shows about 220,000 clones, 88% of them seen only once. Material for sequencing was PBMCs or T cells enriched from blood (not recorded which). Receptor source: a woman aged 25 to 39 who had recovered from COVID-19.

CDR3 coding DNA: TGCGCCAGCAGCCAAGAAGGGACAGGGAGTGAAAAACTGTTTTTT. Residues: CASSQEGTGSEKLFF. The chain employs TRBV4-3 and TRBJ1-4; 9 bases line up with TRBD1. Germline values: CDR1 LGHNA, CDR2 YSLEER. With V trimmed by 0 bases and J by 7 bases, 3 bases remained unmatched. The CDR3 totals 15 residues.

CDR3 sequence reads: CASSLAGGQHNYGYTF. The CDR3 DNA follows: TGTGCCAGCAGCTTAGCGGGGGGGCAGCACAACTATGGCTACACCTTC. The rearrangement links TRBV7-2 to TRBJ1-2; D is possibly TRBD1 (6 bases). Germline loops: CDR1 SGHTA, CDR2 FQGNSA. The CDR3 sequence is 16 residues long. V was cut by 0 bases and J by 2 bases, with 13 bases left in between.

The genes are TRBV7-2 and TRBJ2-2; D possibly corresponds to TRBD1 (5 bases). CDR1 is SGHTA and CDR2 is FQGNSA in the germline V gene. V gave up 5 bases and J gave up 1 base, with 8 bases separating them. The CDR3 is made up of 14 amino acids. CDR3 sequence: CASSATGNTGELFF. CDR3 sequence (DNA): TGTGCCAGCAGCGCAACAGGGAACACCGGGGAGCTGTTTTTT.

CDR3 sequence: CASSSPGFSPLHF. The CDR3 DNA follows: TGTGCCAGCAGCTCCCCAGGGTTTTCACCCCTCCACTTT. V is TRBV7-9 and J is TRBJ1-6; D may be TRBD1 (5 bases). This CDR3 spans 13 amino acids. The germline CDR1 and CDR2 sequences are SEHNR and FQNEAQ (reference sequence). V was clipped by 4 bases and J by 9 bases, with 10 bases between them.

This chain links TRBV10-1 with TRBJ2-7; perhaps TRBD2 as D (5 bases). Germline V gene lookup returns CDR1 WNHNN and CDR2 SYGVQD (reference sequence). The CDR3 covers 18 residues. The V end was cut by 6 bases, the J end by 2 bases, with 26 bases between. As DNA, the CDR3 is TGCGCCAGCAGCGACCGACGGACGGCGACTATACAGACCTACGAGCAGTACTTC. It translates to CASSDRRTATIQTYEQYF.

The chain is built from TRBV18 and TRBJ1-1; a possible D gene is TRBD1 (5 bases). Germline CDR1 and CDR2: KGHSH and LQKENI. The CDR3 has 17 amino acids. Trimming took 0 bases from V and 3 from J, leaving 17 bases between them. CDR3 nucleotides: TGTGCCAGCTCACCACCGTTGGGCGGACCGGGGGACACTGAAGCTTTCTTT. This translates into CASSPPLGGPGDTEAFF.

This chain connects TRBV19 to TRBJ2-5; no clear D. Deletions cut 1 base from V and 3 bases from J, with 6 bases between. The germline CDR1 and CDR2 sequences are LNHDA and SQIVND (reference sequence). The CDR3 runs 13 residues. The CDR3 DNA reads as TGTGCCAGTAGTATAGTTCGTGAAGAGACCCAGTACTTC. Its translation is CASSIVREETQYF.

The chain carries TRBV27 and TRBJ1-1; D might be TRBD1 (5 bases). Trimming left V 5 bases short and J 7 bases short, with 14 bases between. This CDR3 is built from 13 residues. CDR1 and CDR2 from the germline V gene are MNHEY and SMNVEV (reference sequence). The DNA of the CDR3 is TGTGCCAGCAGTCGCCCAGGGTGGGTTGAAGCTTTCTTT. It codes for CASSRPGWVEAFF.

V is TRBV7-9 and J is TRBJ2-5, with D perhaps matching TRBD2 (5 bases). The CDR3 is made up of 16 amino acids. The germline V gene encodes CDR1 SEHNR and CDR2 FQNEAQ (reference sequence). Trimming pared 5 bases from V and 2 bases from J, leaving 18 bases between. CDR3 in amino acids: CASSPRGWTIQETQYF. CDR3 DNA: TGTGCCAGCAGCCCCCGGGGATGGACGATACAAGAGACCCAGTACTTC.

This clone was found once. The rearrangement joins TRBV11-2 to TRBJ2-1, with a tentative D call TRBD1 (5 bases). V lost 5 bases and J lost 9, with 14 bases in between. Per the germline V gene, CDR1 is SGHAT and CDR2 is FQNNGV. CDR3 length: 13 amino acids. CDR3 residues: CASSPIIRAEQFF. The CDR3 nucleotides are TGTGCCAGCAGCCCAATAATCAGGGCTGAGCAGTTCTTC.

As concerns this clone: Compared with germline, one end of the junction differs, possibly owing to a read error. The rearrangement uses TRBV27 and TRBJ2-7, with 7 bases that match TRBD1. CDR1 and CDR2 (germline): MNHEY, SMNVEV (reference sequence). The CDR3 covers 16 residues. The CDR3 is CASSPSTGERSYEQYF. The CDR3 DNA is TGTGCCAGCAGTCCCTCAACAGGGGAACGATCCTACGAGCAGTACTTT.

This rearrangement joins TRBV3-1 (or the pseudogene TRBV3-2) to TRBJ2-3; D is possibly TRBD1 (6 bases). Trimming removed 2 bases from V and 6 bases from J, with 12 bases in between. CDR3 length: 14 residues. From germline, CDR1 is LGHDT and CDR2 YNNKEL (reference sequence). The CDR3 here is CASSQKTGFDTQYF. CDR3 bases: TGTGCCAGCAGCCAAAAAACAGGGTTTGATACGCAGTATTTT.